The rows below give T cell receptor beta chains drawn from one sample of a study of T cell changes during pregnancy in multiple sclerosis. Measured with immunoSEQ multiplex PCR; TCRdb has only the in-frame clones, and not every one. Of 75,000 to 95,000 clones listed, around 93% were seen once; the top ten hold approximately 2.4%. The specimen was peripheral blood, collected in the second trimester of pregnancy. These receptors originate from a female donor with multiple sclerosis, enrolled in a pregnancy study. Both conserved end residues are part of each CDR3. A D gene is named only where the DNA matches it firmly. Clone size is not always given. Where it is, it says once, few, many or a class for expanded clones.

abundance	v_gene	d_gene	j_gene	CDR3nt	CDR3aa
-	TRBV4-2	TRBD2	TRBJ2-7	TGTGCCAGCAGCCAAGCGCTACTAGCGACCGAGCAGTACTTC	CASSQALLATEQYF
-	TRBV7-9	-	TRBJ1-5	TGTGCCAGCAGCACCACCGGGACAAGCCAGCATTTT	CASSTTGTSQHF
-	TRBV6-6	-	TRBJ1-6	TGTGCCAGCAGTTACTCGAGCGGGAGATCACCCCTCCACTTT	CASSYSSGRSPLHF
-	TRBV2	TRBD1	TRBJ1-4	TGTGCCAGCAGTCGGGGGACAGGGGTCGATGAAAAACTGTTTTTT	CASSRGTGVDEKLFF
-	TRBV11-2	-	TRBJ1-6	TGTGCCAGCAGCCTCGGCGGCTCACCCCTCCACTTT	CASSLGGSPLHF
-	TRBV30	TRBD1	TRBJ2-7	TGTGCCTGGAGTAGGACCGGGACAGGGGACGAGCAGTACTTC	CAWSRTGTGDEQYF
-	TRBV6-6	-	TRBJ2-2	TGTGCCAGCAGTTACTCGTCGGACTTCACCGGGGAGCTGTTTTTT	CASSYSSDFTGELFF
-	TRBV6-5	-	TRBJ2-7	TGTGCCAGCAGATTGTCTTCCTACTACGAGCAGTACTTC	CASRLSSYYEQYF
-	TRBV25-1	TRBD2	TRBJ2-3	TGTGCCAGCAACAGGCTAGCGGGGGGATTGGATACGCAGTATTTT	CASNRLAGGLDTQYF
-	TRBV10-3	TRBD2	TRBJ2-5	TGTGCCATCAGTCCAGGGGAGTTAGCGGGGGGTGAGACCCAGTACTTC	CAISPGELAGGETQYF
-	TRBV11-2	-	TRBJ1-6	TGTGCCAGCAGCCTGACAGTGAGCTATAATTCACCCCTCCACTTT	CASSLTVSYNSPLHF
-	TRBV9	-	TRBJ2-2	TGTGCCAGCAGCCCACAGGGTGCGTCCGGGGAGCTGTTTTTT	CASSPQGASGELFF
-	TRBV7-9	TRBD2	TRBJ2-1	TGTGCCAGCAGCCCAAATAGCGGGGGGGTCGTCGATGAGCAGTTCTTC	CASSPNSGGVVDEQFF
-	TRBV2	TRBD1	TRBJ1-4	TGTGCCAGCAGTTCCGGGACAGGAGCAACTAATGAAAAACTGTTTTTT	CASSSGTGATNEKLFF
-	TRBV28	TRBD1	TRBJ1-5	TGTGCCAGCAATTGGGGACAGGGCTACAATCAGCCCCAGCATTTT	CASNWGQGYNQPQHF
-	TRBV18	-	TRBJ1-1	TGTGCCAGCTCACAGGGGTGGAACACTGAAGCTTTCTTT	CASSQGWNTEAFF
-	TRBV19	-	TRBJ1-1	TGTGCCAGTAACAGCGGGGGAAACACTGAAGCTTTCTTT	CASNSGGNTEAFF
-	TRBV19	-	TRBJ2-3	TGTGCCAGTAGTGACACAGGTTCCCGCACAGATACGCAGTATTTT	CASSDTGSRTDTQYF
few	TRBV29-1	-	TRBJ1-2	TGCAGCGGGGGGCCTGGCTACACCTTC	CSGGPGYTF
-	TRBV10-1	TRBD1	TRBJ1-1	TGCGCCAGCGACAAGGGACAGGCGGCGACGGAAGCTTTCTTT	CASDKGQAATEAFF
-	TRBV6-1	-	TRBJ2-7	TGTGCCAGCAGTGAAGCCGAGAGACAGGATTTCTACGAGCAGTACTTC	CASSEAERQDFYEQYF
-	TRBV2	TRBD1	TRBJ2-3	TGTGCCAGCAAACCGGGACAGAGCACAGATACGCAGTATTTT	CASKPGQSTDTQYF
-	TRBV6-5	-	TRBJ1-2	TGTGCCAGCAGGAGGGGGAACTATGGCTACACCTTC	CASRRGNYGYTF
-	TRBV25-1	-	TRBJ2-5	TGTGCCAGCGGATGGGAATCAGGGGAGACCCAGTACTTC	CASGWESGETQYF
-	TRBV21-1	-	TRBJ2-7	TGTGCCAGCAGCAAAGTTAGGACAAGATCCTACGAGCAGTACTTC	CASSKVRTRSYEQYF
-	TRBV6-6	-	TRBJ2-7	TGTGCCAGCAGTTACCTCCTCTACGAGCAGTACTTC	CASSYLLYEQYF
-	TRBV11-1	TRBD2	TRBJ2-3	TGTGCCAGCAGCTTAGATGTGAGACTAGCAATAGATACGCAGTATTTT	CASSLDVRLAIDTQYF
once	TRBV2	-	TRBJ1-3	TGTGCCAGCACGTGGGGGCTGGGGAGCTCTGGAAACACCATATATTTT	CASTWGLGSSGNTIYF
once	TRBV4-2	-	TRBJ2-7	TGTGCCAGCAGCCAAGATAGCAACGAGCAGTACTTC	CASSQDSNEQYF
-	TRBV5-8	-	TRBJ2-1	TGTGCCAGCAGCTTGTCGGGGTTTTACAATGAGCAGTTCTTC	CASSLSGFYNEQFF
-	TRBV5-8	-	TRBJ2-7	TGTGCCAGCAACAGACAGGCGAGCTCCTACGAGCAGTACTTC	CASNRQASSYEQYF
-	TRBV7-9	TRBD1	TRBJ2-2	TGTGCCAGCAGCCCTTGGACGGGCAGGGGGCTCACCGGGGAGCTGTTTTTT	CASSPWTGRGLTGELFF
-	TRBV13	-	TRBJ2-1	TGTGCCAGCAGCCCTAACCCTTACAATGAGCAGTTCTTC	CASSPNPYNEQFF
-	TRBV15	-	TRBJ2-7	TGTGCCACCAGCAGAGATCGAGTATTCTCCTACGAGCAGTACTTC	CATSRDRVFSYEQYF
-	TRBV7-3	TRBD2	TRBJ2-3	TGTGCCAGCAGCCACCAAGGGCCCGGGGGGGATACGCAGTATTTT	CASSHQGPGGDTQYF
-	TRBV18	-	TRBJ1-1	TGTGCCAGCTCCCAGTGGCCCCCTTTGGCGAACACTGAAGCTTTCTTT	CASSQWPPLANTEAFF
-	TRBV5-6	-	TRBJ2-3	TGTGCCAGCAGCTTCGACATCAGGAGCACAGATACGCAGTATTTT	CASSFDIRSTDTQYF
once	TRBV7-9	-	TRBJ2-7	TGTGCCAGCAGCCCGACGGGGGAGACTCCCTACGAGCAGTACTTC	CASSPTGETPYEQYF
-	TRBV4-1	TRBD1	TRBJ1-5	TGCGCCAGCAGCCAAGTCCCAGGGGGAAATCAGCCCCAGCATTTT	CASSQVPGGNQPQHF
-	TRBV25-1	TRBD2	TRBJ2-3	TGTGCCAGCAGTGATGTCCTAGCGGGAGCTACGCAGTATTTT	CASSDVLAGATQYF
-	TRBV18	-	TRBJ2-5	TGTGCCAGCTCTCGCCGGGACACCGAGACCCAGTACTTC	CASSRRDTETQYF
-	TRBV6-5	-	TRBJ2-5	TGTGCCAGCAGTTACGAACTAGGGGGGGCCGGAGAGACCCAGTACTTC	CASSYELGGAGETQYF
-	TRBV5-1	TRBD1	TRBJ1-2	TGCGCCAGCAGCCTCCGGGACAGCGATGGCTACACCTTC	CASSLRDSDGYTF
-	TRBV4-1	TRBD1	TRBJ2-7	TGCGCCAGCAGCCAACAGGGACAGCTAACCTACGAGCAGTACTTC	CASSQQGQLTYEQYF
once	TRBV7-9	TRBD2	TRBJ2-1	TGTGCCAGCACCGGGACTAGCGGACCTACGGATGAGCAGTTCTTC	CASTGTSGPTDEQFF
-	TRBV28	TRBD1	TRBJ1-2	TGTGCCAGCAGTCCTCTCCCCCGGACAGGCGGCAATCTTTATGGCTACACCTTC	CASSPLPRTGGNLYGYTF
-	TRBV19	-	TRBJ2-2	TGTGCCAGTAGTATAAGGGGAAACACCGGGGAGCTGTTTTTT	CASSIRGNTGELFF